The subject of this entry is one TCR beta chain. These data are taken from a study of Ad26.COV2.S vaccination and SARS-CoV-2 variants. About the research overall: Each vaccinee took Ad26.COV2.S intramuscularly, once or twice 56 days apart.

TCRdb's copy holds only in-frame clones and misses some; the assay was immunoSEQ multiplex PCR. This sample has some 370,000 clones, with 83% found just once. Germline CDR1 is LNHDA and CDR2 is SQIVND (reference sequence). Between the trimmed V and J ends, which lost 6 bases and 7 bases, there was a span of 13 bases. This CDR3 has 13 residues. Treatment indicated: roughly 18 received Ad26.COV2.S at low or high dose, single or two shots; about 5 received placebo; per-sample allocation not given. Day 63 after the first injection of vaccine or placebo was the sampling time. The donor's status was that of an adult aged 18-55 years in Boston.

The chain uses TRBV19 and TRBJ2-4, with D perhaps matching TRBD1 (5 bases). This sample comprised peripheral blood, obtained in a trial of Ad26.COV2.S vaccine versus placebo. The sequence came from a person between 18 and 65 years old who received the Ad26.COV2.S COVID-19 vaccine or a placebo. CDR3 sequence reads: CASSPGFMNIQYF. CDR3 coding DNA: TGTGCCAGTAGCCCAGGGTTTATGAACATTCAGTACTTC.